The rows below give T cell receptor beta chains drawn from one sample of a study of CD8+CD57+ T cells in acquired aplastic anemia. Using its own MiXCR run on the reads, TCRdb lists one record per CDR3 protein. This table holds approximately 300,000 distinct CDR3 sequences, 56% found once. The sample consisted of sorted CD4+, CD8+, or CD8+CD57+ T cells (not recorded which) from PBMCs. The receptors here all came from a human donor with aplastic anemia. Each CDR3 is given with its conserved first and last residue. The D gene is left open where the match is weak. The size field is filled for only some rows; it gives once, few, many or a size class.

cdr3_aa cdr3_nt j_call v_call d_call clone_size cdr3_length
CASSVEVSNYEQYF TGTGCCAGCAGTGTGGAGGTCAGCAACTACGAGCAGTACTTC TRBJ2-7 TRBV11-1 . few 14
CASSLPGTGVGNEQFF TGTGCCAGCAGCCTCCCCGGGACAGGGGTAGGGAATGAGCAGTTCTTC TRBJ2-1 TRBV14 TRBD1 . 16
CASSQVLRGANTEAFF TGTGCCAGCAGCCAAGTCCTCCGGGGGGCAAACACTGAAGCTTTCTTT TRBJ1-1 TRBV14 . . 16
CATRKSSYNSPLHF TGTGCCACCAGAAAGAGCTCCTATAATTCACCCCTCCACTTT TRBJ1-6 TRBV15 . many 14
CASSHSGLAGGPADEQFF TGTGCCAGCAGCCATTCAGGACTAGCGGGGGGGCCCGCCGATGAGCAGTTCTTC TRBJ2-1 TRBV3-1 TRBD2 . 18
CASSQSDTGELFF TGCGCCAGCAGCCAGAGCGACACCGGGGAGCTGTTTTTT TRBJ2-2 TRBV4-3 . few 13
CAISESTGLGDQPQHF TGTGCCATCAGTGAGTCGACTGGACTAGGGGATCAGCCCCAGCATTTT TRBJ1-5 TRBV10-3 . . 16
CASSLNTGTQYF TGTGCCAGCAGCTTAAACACCGGAACGCAGTATTTT TRBJ2-3 TRBV7-3 . . 12
CASSENRDTEAFF TGCGCCAGCAGTGAAAATAGGGACACTGAAGCTTTCTTT TRBJ1-1 TRBV10-2 . few 13
CASSETEPGPTNNSPLHF TGTGCCAGCAGTGAAACCGAGCCGGGACCCACGAATAATTCACCCCTCCACTTT TRBJ1-6 TRBV6-1 . many 18
CASSLGTGERYEQYF TGTGCCAGCAGTCTTGGGACAGGGGAGAGGTACGAGCAGTACTTC TRBJ2-7 TRBV10-3 TRBD1 . 15
CASSPGTGRTDTQYF TGCGCCAGCAGCCCCGGGACTGGGCGCACAGATACGCAGTATTTT TRBJ2-3 TRBV5-1 . many 15
CSGTSGPTGTDTQYF TGCAGCGGCACTAGCGGCCCTACGGGCACAGATACGCAGTATTTT TRBJ2-3 TRBV29-1 TRBD2 . 15
CSARRELGTDTQYF TGCAGTGCTAGACGAGAGTTGGGGACAGATACGCAGTATTTT TRBJ2-3 TRBV20-1 . . 14
CAGKTLAGGGEQYF TGTGCCGGAAAGACACTAGCGGGAGGTGGCGAGCAGTACTTC TRBJ2-7 TRBV2 TRBD2 . 14
CASSLVGGRNDNEQFF TGTGCCAGCAGCTTGGTGGGCGGGAGAAACGACAATGAGCAGTTCTTC TRBJ2-1 TRBV7-2 TRBD2 many 16
CASSLGASWGQGPVEQYF TGTGCCAGCAGCTTAGGGGCTTCCTGGGGACAGGGGCCCGTCGAGCAGTACTTC TRBJ2-7 TRBV7-8 TRBD1 . 18
CASSSRRGAGGYTF TGTGCCAGCAGTTCCCGTCGGGGGGCCGGTGGCTACACCTTC TRBJ1-2 TRBV6-5 . many 14
CASSGDRDYGYTF TGCGCCAGCAGCGGCGACAGGGACTATGGCTACACCTTC TRBJ1-2 TRBV5-1 TRBD1 . 13
CASSLTAGGYEQYF TGTGCCAGCAGCTTAACCGCCGGGGGCTACGAGCAGTACTTC TRBJ2-7 TRBV7-3 . few 14
CATSRTLGSGELFF TGTGCCACCAGCAGAACGCTAGGTTCCGGGGAGCTGTTTTTT TRBJ2-2 TRBV15 . few 14
CASSLSQGAGEQYF TGTGCCAGCAGCTTATCTCAGGGCGCGGGCGAGCAGTACTTC TRBJ2-7 TRBV7-3 . . 14
CASRGTPTGLSVGYTF TGTGCCAGCAGAGGCACCCCGACAGGGCTTTCGGTTGGCTACACCTTC TRBJ1-2 TRBV6-6 TRBD1 . 16
CASSFLGESTDTQYF TGCGCCAGCAGCTTCCTTGGGGAATCCACAGATACGCAGTATTTT TRBJ2-3 TRBV5-1 . many 15